Below, 24 T cell receptor beta chains from the same sample are listed, as sequenced in a study of T-cell memory formation after mild COVID-19. TCRdb analysed the 5' RACE reads with MiXCR anew, one entry per CDR3 protein. Of about 15,000 distinct CDR3 sequences detected, roughly 19% appear once; the ten largest clones hold around half. Sequencing input: PBMCs or a T cell subset sorted from them (not recorded which). These receptors originate from an adult woman who had mild COVID-19 (a few samples of this study predate the infection). Cell type and time point are not known.

This clonotype was seen many times. The V call is TRBV11-2, the J call TRBJ2-2; 7 bases are a match to TRBD1. Germline V gives CDR1 SGHAT, CDR2 FQNNGV. V was pared by 5 bases and J by 1 base, with 7 bases of the junction left unmatched. The CDR3 loop spans 16 amino acids. As DNA, the CDR3 is TGTGCCAGCAGCACGCACAGGGGAGAGAACACCGGGGAGCTGTTTTTT. Its translation: CASSTHRGENTGELFF.

The V call is TRBV2, the J call TRBJ1-2, with TRBD1 matching over 10 bases. The CDR3 covers 14 residues. With V trimmed by 7 bases and J by 3 bases, 5 bases remained unmatched. Germline V gene sequence: CDR1 SNHLY, CDR2 FYNNEI. The CDR3 DNA reads as TGTGCCAGCACTAAGACAGGGGGCCACTATGGCTACACCTTC. It codes for CASTKTGGHYGYTF.

This clonotype was counted ten times or more. The CDR3 bases are TGTGCCAGCAGTTTAGGTACAGACTATAATTCACCCCTCCACTTT. Translated, it gives CASSLGTDYNSPLHF. This chain uses TRBV27 with TRBJ1-6, with D unresolved. The CDR3 has 15 amino acids. Between the trimmed V and J ends, which lost 2 bases and 3 bases, there was a span of 8 bases. From germline, CDR1 is MNHEY and CDR2 SMNVEV (reference sequence).

This clonotype was observed many times. The rearrangement uses TRBV2 and TRBJ2-5; D remains ambiguous. Trimming took 1 base from V and 0 from J, leaving 9 bases between them. Germline V gene sequence: CDR1 SNHLY, CDR2 FYNNEI. The CDR3 loop spans 15 amino acids. The CDR3 region is CASSEGTSNQETQYF. The DNA for the CDR3 is TGTGCCAGCAGTGAAGGGACGTCGAACCAAGAGACCCAGTACTTC. Drawing the rest from reference TRBV2 and TRBJ2-5, the complete variable domain is EPEVTQTPSHQVTQMGQEVILRCVPISNHLYFYWYRQILGQKVEFLVSFYNNEISEKSEIFDDQFSVERPDGSNFTLKIRSTKLEDSAMYFCASSEGTSNQETQYFGPGTRLLVL.

This clonotype was recorded at least ten times. The chain employs TRBV6-5 and TRBJ2-1; TRBD1 matches 7 bases. Unmatched junction bases numbered 1, after V lost 2 bases and J lost 3 bases. Germline lookup yields CDR1 MNHEY and CDR2 SVGAGI. The CDR3 contains 14 residues. The CDR3 is CASSYRDSYNEQFF. In DNA, the CDR3 is TGTGCCAGCAGTTACAGGGACAGCTACAATGAGCAGTTCTTC.

This clonotype was counted at least ten times. The chain employs TRBV7-3 and TRBJ2-5; D call uncertain. CDR1 is SGHTA and CDR2 is FQGTGA in the germline V gene. V shed 2 bases and J shed 2 bases, with 12 bases lying between them. CDR3 length: 15 residues. Written as DNA, the CDR3 is TGTGCCAGCAGCTTAGACGGCTCCTTTCAAGAGACCCAGTACTTC. This gives the protein CASSLDGSFQETQYF.

The V gene is TRBV5-4, the J gene TRBJ2-1; 10 nucleotides align to TRBD1. The germline V gene has CDR1 SGHNT and CDR2 YYREEE (reference sequence). V shed 4 bases and J 3 bases; nucleotides not matched to a gene: 4. The CDR3 consists of 15 residues. The CDR3 is CASSQTGGGYNEQFF. CDR3 sequence (DNA): TGTGCCAGCAGCCAGACAGGGGGCGGCTACAATGAGCAGTTCTTC.

The chain recombines TRBV12-3 or TRBV12-4 with TRBJ1-3; 11 nucleotides line up with TRBD1. The length of the CDR3 is 14 residues. V trimming: 6 bases; J trimming: 2 bases; junction bases outside the gene matches: 0. This chain's CDR3 is CASRGQGAGNTIYF. As DNA, the CDR3 is TGTGCCAGCAGGGGACAGGGGGCTGGAAACACCATATATTTT.

V is TRBV5-1 and J is TRBJ2-7; 7 bases are a match to TRBD1. The trim removed 2 bases at V and 0 bases at J, leaving 2 bases unmatched. The length of the CDR3 is 14 residues. Germline V gene sequence: CDR1 SGHRS, CDR2 YFSETQ. The CDR3 DNA reads TGCGCCAGCAGCTTCCGACAGGGCTCCTACGAGCAGTACTTC. Translating gives CASSFRQGSYEQYF. Combining the CDR3 with reference TRBV5-1 and TRBJ2-7 gives the whole variable domain KAGVTQTPRYLIKTRGQQVTLSCSPISGHRSVSWYQQTPGQGLQFLFEYFSETQRNKGNFPGRFSGRQFSNSRSEMNVSTLELGDSALYLCASSFRQGSYEQYFGPGTRLTVT.

This clonotype has a count of ten or more. This chain connects TRBV4-3 to TRBJ2-1; 7 bases align to TRBD2. The CDR3 is 16 residues long. From germline, CDR1 is LGHNA and CDR2 YSLEER. The J segment lost 4 bases and the V segment lost 0 bases, leaving 6 bases of the junction unmatched. The CDR3, as DNA: TGCGCCAGCAGCCAAGATGGTCTAGCGGAATACAATGAGCAGTTCTTC. Amino acid sequence: CASSQDGLAEYNEQFF.

This clonotype was counted many times. The chain employs TRBV20-1 and TRBJ2-5; 13 positions agree with TRBD2. There are 14 residues in the CDR3. Unmatched junction bases numbered 5, after V lost 6 bases and J lost 4 bases. Germline CDR1 and CDR2: DFQATT and SNEGSKA (reference sequence). Here the CDR3 reads CSAGLAGMVETQYF. The DNA for the CDR3 is TGCAGTGCGGGACTAGCGGGAATGGTAGAGACCCAGTACTTC.

This clonotype has a count of ten or more. The chain is built from TRBV6-1 and TRBJ2-3, with D possibly TRBD1 on 6 matching bases. Per germline, CDR1 MNHNS and CDR2 SASEGT. The CDR3 length is 13 residues. Trimming stripped 9 bases from V and 2 bases from J, with 12 bases between. The CDR3 loop is CASGQTFTDTQYF. The CDR3 DNA reads TGTGCCAGTGGACAGACTTTCACAGATACGCAGTATTTT.

This clonotype has at least ten counts. The chain links TRBV12-3 or TRBV12-4 to TRBJ1-2; TRBD1 matches at 7 bases. V was pared by 5 bases and J by 5 bases, with 11 bases of the junction left unmatched. The CDR3 covers 15 residues. Here the CDR3 reads CASSPHLTGEYGYTF. CDR3 nucleotide sequence: TGTGCCAGCAGTCCACACCTCACAGGGGAATATGGCTACACCTTC.

The chain couples TRBV12-3 or TRBV12-4 to TRBJ2-7, with D maybe TRBD2 (6 bases). CDR3 size: 13 residues. V lost 5 bases to trimming and J lost 7 bases, with 15 bases between them. CDR3 nucleotides: TGTGCCAGCAGTGAAAGTGCTGGAGGGGAGCAGTACTTC. Translation gives CASSESAGGEQYF.

The rearrangement links TRBV27 to TRBJ1-4; no firm D call. The CDR3 covers 14 residues. V gave up 0 bases and J gave up 7 bases, with 9 bases separating them. Germline V gene sequence: CDR1 MNHEY, CDR2 SMNVEV (reference sequence). CDR3 sequence: CASSLSGLGEKLFF. The CDR3 DNA reads as TGTGCCAGCAGTTTATCAGGGCTCGGTGAAAAACTGTTTTTT.

There are many counts of this clonotype. The genes are TRBV5-6 and TRBJ2-5; 16 bases map to TRBD2. The V and J ends lost 3 bases and 2 bases, in that order; junction bases with no gene match: 7. The CDR3 is 18 residues long. The germline V gene has CDR1 SGHDT and CDR2 YYEEEE. The CDR3 spells CASSWVRGLAGGQETQYF. As DNA, the CDR3 is TGTGCCAGCAGCTGGGTTCGGGGACTAGCGGGGGGGCAAGAGACCCAGTACTTC.

This clonotype appeared many times. The chain has TRBV15 and TRBJ2-3; D gene uncertain. Per the germline V gene, CDR1 is LNHNV and CDR2 is YYDKDF (reference sequence). This CDR3 has 14 amino acids. Deletions cut 0 bases from V and 5 bases from J, with 9 bases between. The CDR3 here is CATSRELPQDTQYF. The DNA of the CDR3 is TGTGCCACCAGCAGAGAACTTCCTCAAGATACGCAGTATTTT. Looking up the rest from reference TRBV15 and TRBJ2-3 gives the full variable domain: DAMVIQNPRYQVTQFGKPVTLSCSQTLNHNVMYWYQQKSSQAPKLLFHYYDKDFNNEADTPDNFQSRRPNTSFCFLDIRSPGLGDTAMYLCATSRELPQDTQYFGPGTRLTVL.

This clonotype was detected only a few times. J is TRBJ2-1 and V is TRBV12-3 or TRBV12-4; D gene ambiguous. V lost 5 bases to trimming and J lost 7 bases, with 9 bases between them. The CDR3 has 12 amino acids. CDR3 sequence (DNA): TGTGCCAGCAGTCCAGGCCAAAATGAGCAGTTCTTC. Amino acids: CASSPGQNEQFF.

This clonotype was counted between two and nine times. The chain employs TRBV19 and TRBJ1-1; 7 bases line up with TRBD1. V gave up 5 bases and J gave up 1 base; unmatched junction bases: 4. CDR1 and CDR2 from the germline V gene are LNHDA and SQIVND (reference sequence). The CDR3 has 14 residues. The chain's CDR3 is CASSYYRGNTEAFF. The CDR3 coding sequence is TGTGCCAGTAGTTACTACAGGGGGAACACTGAAGCTTTCTTT.

This clonotype was recorded many times. V is TRBV5-5 and J is TRBJ1-5; D not resolved. The CDR3 contains 15 residues. Trimming took off 1 base at V and 4 bases at J, with 12 bases between the two ends. The germline gives CDR1 SGHKS, CDR2 YYEKEE (reference sequence). The CDR3 DNA reads as TGTGCCAGCAGCTTGATGGGTCTAGGAAATCAGCCCCAGCATTTT. Translation: CASSLMGLGNQPQHF.

This clonotype was recorded at least ten times. The V and J genes are TRBV7-2 and TRBJ2-5; TRBD1 matches 8 bases. The CDR3 consists of 15 residues. Per germline, CDR1 SGHTA and CDR2 FQGNSA. V was clipped by 10 bases and J by 4 bases; unmatched bases: 14. CDR3 amino acids: CATSEYDRGLETQYF. The CDR3 DNA sequence: TGTGCCACCTCCGAATATGACAGGGGTTTAGAGACCCAGTACTTC.

The rearrangement links TRBV19 to TRBJ1-2, with D tentatively TRBD1 (5 bases). Trimming left V 10 bases short and J 2 bases short, with 11 bases between. This CDR3 is 12 amino acids long. Looked up from germline, CDR1 is LNHDA and CDR2 is SQIVND (reference sequence). The CDR3 DNA reads as TGTGCCACCAGGGAAACCAACTATGGCTACACCTTC. Residues: CATRETNYGYTF.

This clonotype was seen ten or more times. The chain recombines TRBV5-4 with TRBJ2-7; D is possibly TRBD1 or TRBD2 (5 bases each). Germline lookup yields CDR1 SGHNT and CDR2 YYREEE (reference sequence). This CDR3 has 13 residues. Trimming left V 1 base short and J 5 bases short, with 10 bases between. This CDR3 reads CASSLRLGDEQYF. DNA of the CDR3: TGTGCCAGCAGCTTGAGACTGGGGGACGAGCAGTACTTC.

This clonotype was seen repeatedly, ten times or more. V gene TRBV4-3 combines with J gene TRBJ2-2, with a tentative D call TRBD2 (5 bases). Deletions cut 0 bases from V and 0 bases from J, with 17 bases between. Germline CDR1 LGHNA, CDR2 YSLEER. The CDR3 spans 19 residues. In nucleotides, the CDR3 is TGCGCCAGCAGCCAAGAAGTCTTAGTAGGACTGGCGAACACCGGGGAGCTGTTTTTT. Translated, it gives CASSQEVLVGLANTGELFF.